This paragraph covers one TCR beta chain sequence. The antigen is not known. In patients chosen for sequencing, flow cytometry had shown CD8+CD57+ cell expansion. Patients were untreated when blood was sampled. Germline CDR1 and CDR2: LNHDA and SQIVND (reference sequence). The length of the CDR3 is 15 residues. The V end was cut by 8 bases, the J end by 4 bases, with 20 bases between. This entry belongs to a study of CD8+CD57+ T cells in acquired aplastic anemia. Study conclusions and caveats: Over 25 CD8+ CDR3 sequences occurred in both the patients and the controls.

TCR beta VDJ and CDR3 profiling used genomic DNA as template. TCRdb reprocessed the reads via MiXCR and lists one record per CDR3 protein. The sample has 200,000 to 250,000 distinct CDR3 sequences, 65% seen once. The chain carries TRBV19 and TRBJ1-1; no reliable D call. This TCR derives from a human donor with aplastic anemia. Sequenced: sorted CD4+, CD8+, or CD8+CD57+ T cells (not recorded which) from PBMCs. CDR3 sequence: CASGNPRPAGTEAFF. CDR3 sequence (DNA): TGTGCCAGTGGAAACCCGAGACCGGCGGGCACTGAAGCTTTCTTT.